Following are 28 T cell receptor beta chains from one sample sequenced in a study of response to subunit inactivated influenza vaccine. TCRdb reprocessed the RT-PCR reads with MiXCR, giving one entry per CDR3 protein. The data hold 860,000 or so distinct CDR3 sequences, with roughly 20% observed a single time. This specimen was PBMCs from blood, taken 4 to 6 days after vaccination. The receptor source for this set is a man aged 45-60 years who received an inactivated influenza vaccine.

This clonotype has ten or more counts. The chain links TRBV7-2 to TRBJ2-1, with D unclear. V lost 1 base and J lost 7, with 5 bases in between. The CDR3 is made up of 12 amino acids. Per the germline V gene, CDR1 is SGHTA and CDR2 is FQGNSA. Here the CDR3 DNA reads TGTGCCAGCAGCTTAGGTCTGAATGAGCAGTTCTTC. Encoded protein: CASSLGLNEQFF.

In this sample, this clonotype turned up a few times. The chain employs TRBV5-1 and TRBJ2-5; D is possibly TRBD1 or TRBD2 (6 bases each). V shed 0 bases and J shed 5 bases, with 17 bases lying between them. The CDR3 is made up of 16 amino acids. From germline, CDR1 is SGHRS and CDR2 YFSETQ. CDR3 coding DNA: TGCGCCAGCAGCTTGGGATCACAGGGTGGAGGGGAGACCCAGTACTTC. It specifies CASSLGSQGGGETQYF. The full variable domain, rest sourced from reference TRBV5-1 and TRBJ2-5, is KAGVTQTPRYLIKTRGQQVTLSCSPISGHRSVSWYQQTPGQGLQFLFEYFSETQRNKGNFPGRFSGRQFSNSRSEMNVSTLELGDSALYLCASSLGSQGGGETQYFGPGTRLLVL.

The chain carries TRBV20-1 and TRBJ2-5; D is uncertain. The CDR3 loop spans 13 amino acids. V was shortened by 0 bases and J by 0 bases, with 5 bases between the two germline ends. CDR1 is DFQATT, CDR2 SNEGSKA, per germline (reference sequence). CDR3 amino acids: CSAREGYQETQYF. For the CDR3, the DNA is TGCAGTGCTAGAGAAGGGTACCAAGAGACCCAGTACTTC.

In its sample, this clonotype was seen a few times. The chain has TRBV28 and TRBJ2-1; 10 bases fit TRBD1. Germline CDR1 and CDR2: MDHEN and SYDVKM. The CDR3 has 16 amino acids. V lost 7 bases, J lost 5 bases, and 11 bases stayed unmatched. The DNA for the CDR3 is TGTGCCAGCACCCCGATTGGGACAGGGGAACACAATGAGCAGTTCTTC. Protein product: CASTPIGTGEHNEQFF. Full variable domain (rest looked up from reference TRBV28 and TRBJ2-1): DVKVTQSSRYLVKRTGEKVFLECVQDMDHENMFWYRQDPGLGLRLIYFSYDVKMKEKGDIPEGYSVSREKKERFSLILESASTNQTSMYLCASTPIGTGEHNEQFFGPGTRLTVL.

This clonotype was recorded a few times. This chain joins TRBV4-2 and TRBJ2-2; 7 nucleotides align to TRBD1. After removal of 1 base from V and 3 bases from J, the junction contained 2 bases not matched to a gene. Germline values: CDR1 LGHNA, CDR2 YNFKEQ. The CDR3 consists of 15 residues. CDR3 region: CASSQAGTDTGELFF. The CDR3 nucleotides read TGTGCCAGCAGCCAAGCCGGGACAGACACCGGGGAGCTGTTTTTT.

The genes are TRBV10-3 and TRBJ2-6; 8 nucleotides match TRBD1. V dropped 10 bases and J dropped 0; count of bases not matched to a gene: 8. CDR1 and CDR2 (germline): ENHRY, SYGVKD. CDR3 size: 16 residues. DNA for the CDR3: TGTGCCAGTACAGGGGGGAGCGGCTCTGGGGCCAACGTCCTGACTTTC. It encodes CASTGGSGSGANVLTF.

This clonotype showed up just a few times. The rearrangement joins TRBV28 to TRBJ1-1, with D hard to call. Germline CDR1 and CDR2: MDHEN and SYDVKM. The CDR3 is 13 residues long. V was cut by 6 bases and J by 0 bases, with 8 bases left in between. The CDR3 reads CASSYYMNTEAFF. In DNA form, the CDR3 reads TGTGCCAGCAGCTACTACATGAACACTGAAGCTTTCTTT.

This rearrangement joins TRBV18 to TRBJ1-1; perhaps TRBD1 as D (6 bases). Trimming pared 0 bases from V and 5 bases from J, leaving 13 bases between. The CDR3 has 15 residues. CDR1 and CDR2 from the germline V gene are KGHSH and LQKENI. Written as DNA, the CDR3 is TGTGCCAGCTCACCACCGACGGGGGGCAGAACTGAAGCTTTCTTT. Residues: CASSPPTGGRTEAFF.

The V call is TRBV4-2, the J call TRBJ2-3; D is undetermined. The CDR3 is 14 amino acids. Trimming removed 5 bases from V and 2 bases from J, with 11 bases in between. Germline CDR1 LGHNA, CDR2 YNFKEQ. The DNA of the CDR3 is TGTGCCAGCAGCTTGTTTATTTCCACAGATACGCAGTATTTT. Amino acid sequence: CASSLFISTDTQYF.

The chain uses TRBV12-3 or TRBV12-4 and TRBJ2-2; no definite D call. V lost 5 bases to trimming and J lost 5 bases, with 21 bases between them. The CDR3 extends over 17 amino acids. The CDR3 loop reads CASSKSQRSGRTGELFF. DNA for the CDR3: TGTGCCAGCAGTAAATCACAGCGCTCCGGGCGGACCGGGGAGCTGTTTTTT.

V and J are TRBV25-1 and TRBJ2-7; no reliable D call. The CDR3 length is 15 residues. Between the trimmed V and J ends, which lost 1 base and 2 bases, there was a span of 12 bases. The germline gives CDR1 MGHDK, CDR2 SYGVNS. In nucleotides, the CDR3 is TGTGCCAGCAGTGAATCAGACCCCCGTACCTACGAGCAGTACTTC. Translating it yields CASSESDPRTYEQYF.

This clonotype was detected once. The rearrangement joins TRBV9 to TRBJ2-5; possible D gene TRBD1, 6 bases. Germline V gives CDR1 SGDLS, CDR2 YYNGEE. V shed 3 bases and J shed 4 bases, with 13 bases lying between them. This CDR3 has 14 residues. CDR3 in amino acids: CASSAGAESETQYF. CDR3 sequence (DNA): TGTGCCAGCAGCGCAGGGGCGGAGTCAGAGACCCAGTACTTC.

CDR3 coding DNA: TGTGCCAGCAGCCCCGCGCAGGGCGGCCAGCCCCAGCATTTT. Translated: CASSPAQGGQPQHF. J is TRBJ1-5 and V is TRBV12-3 or TRBV12-4; tentatively, D is TRBD1 (5 bases). V was cut by 6 bases and J by 7 bases, with 16 bases left in between. This CDR3 is 14 amino acids long.

The chain links TRBV20-1 to TRBJ2-2; TRBD1 might be the D (5 bases). The CDR3 sequence is 15 residues long. Germline V gene sequence: CDR1 DFQATT, CDR2 SNEGSKA (reference sequence). The V end lost 5 bases, the J end lost 4 bases, and 17 bases lay between the germline ends. This CDR3 reads CSAPKYRRRTGELFF. In DNA form, the CDR3 reads TGCAGTGCTCCAAAATACAGGCGGCGCACCGGGGAGCTGTTTTTT.

This clonotype occurred many times. V gene TRBV4-1 combines with J gene TRBJ2-7; 8 bases agree with TRBD2. This CDR3 is built from 15 residues. Germline CDR1 MGHRA, CDR2 YSYEKL. V lost 4 bases, J lost 0 bases, and 5 bases stayed unmatched. The CDR3 sequence: CASSLSGGPSYEQYF. The CDR3, as DNA: TGCGCCAGCAGCCTAAGCGGGGGTCCCTCCTACGAGCAGTACTTC.

CDR3 sequence reads: CASSEGRTASSYNEQFF. The CDR3 DNA follows: TGTGCCAGCAGTGAAGGGAGGACAGCGAGCTCCTACAATGAGCAGTTCTTC. J is TRBJ2-1 and V is TRBV6-1; tentatively, D is TRBD1 (6 bases). This CDR3 has 17 residues. Trimming shortened V by 1 base and J by 0 bases, and 13 bases separated the two germline ends. Germline loops: CDR1 MNHNS, CDR2 SASEGT.

The chain uses TRBV10-3 and TRBJ2-2; D remains ambiguous. Germline V gene sequence: CDR1 ENHRY, CDR2 SYGVKD. Trimming cost V 10 bases and J 0 bases, with 12 bases left between them. The CDR3 extends over 14 amino acids. CDR3 bases: TGTGCCACTCTTAGTGCAACGAACACCGGGGAGCTGTTTTTT. It translates to CATLSATNTGELFF.

V gene TRBV28 combines with J gene TRBJ2-7; D call uncertain. The V end was cut by 8 bases, the J end by 6 bases, with 17 bases between. The CDR3 has 13 residues. Germline V CDR1 and CDR2: MDHEN, SYDVKM. CDR3 DNA sequence: TGTGCCAGCGTCAGTGGTTCGGCCCCCGAGCAGTACTTC. This gives the protein CASVSGSAPEQYF.

The chain joins TRBV20-1 to TRBJ2-3, with 8 bases aligning to TRBD2. With 1 base clipped from V and 0 bases from J, the junction kept 9 bases outside the gene matches. Looked up from germline, CDR1 is DFQATT and CDR2 is SNEGSKA (reference sequence). The CDR3 runs 17 residues. Written as DNA, the CDR3 is TGCAGTGCTAGAGGTCTAGCGGGCCCCACCAGCACAGATACGCAGTATTTT. It encodes CSARGLAGPTSTDTQYF.

This clonotype came up once. This chain uses TRBV10-3 with TRBJ2-1; TRBD2 agrees at 8 bases. Germline V gene data show CDR1 as ENHRY and CDR2 as SYGVKD. The length of the CDR3 is 15 residues. The J segment lost 8 bases and the V segment lost 0 bases, leaving 6 bases of the junction unmatched. The DNA for the CDR3 is TGTGCCATCAGTGAGTCCCGGGGGGGCGTCGATGAGCAGTTCTTC. It codes for CAISESRGGVDEQFF.

The J gene is TRBJ2-1, the V gene TRBV20-1; D call uncertain. V lost 0 bases and J lost 6, with 12 bases in between. The germline V gene encodes CDR1 DFQATT and CDR2 SNEGSKA (reference sequence). This CDR3 is 14 amino acids long. The CDR3 DNA is TGCAGTGCTAGAGATCGTTGGCAGAGCAATGAGCAGTTCTTC. Translation gives CSARDRWQSNEQFF.

A few counts support this clonotype. The J gene is TRBJ1-2, the V gene TRBV30; D gene uncertain. V was trimmed by 3 bases and J by 14 bases, leaving 16 bases between them. There are 11 residues in the CDR3. In germline, CDR1 is GTSNPN, CDR2 SVGIG (reference sequence). The CDR3 protein is CAWSRKAVCTF. The DNA for the CDR3 is TGTGCCTGGAGCCGAAAGGCGGTGTGTACCTTC.

This clonotype was seen ten or more times. This sequence joins TRBV4-2 and TRBJ2-2, with a possible D match to TRBD1 (6 bases). Germline lookup yields CDR1 LGHNA and CDR2 YNFKEQ. CDR3 size: 14 residues. The V end was cut by 0 bases, the J end by 6 bases, with 8 bases between. CDR3 residues: CASSQDRTAGELFF. The CDR3 nucleotides read TGTGCCAGCAGCCAAGATAGGACAGCCGGGGAGCTGTTTTTT.

The chain links TRBV20-1 to TRBJ2-5; 8 positions match TRBD1. Germline V gene data show CDR1 as DFQATT and CDR2 as SNEGSKA (reference sequence). Trimming at V came to 0 bases and at J to 5 bases, leaving 5 bases not matched to a gene. The CDR3 totals 14 residues. The CDR3 here is CSARDRGPRETQYF. The CDR3 DNA reads as TGCAGTGCTAGAGACAGGGGGCCTAGGGAGACCCAGTACTTC.

This clonotype was found a few times. The CDR3 spells CSSYRGRDTQYF. In DNA, the CDR3 is TGCAGTTCATACAGGGGGCGCGATACGCAGTATTTT. V is TRBV20-1 and J is TRBJ2-3; 9 nucleotides line up with TRBD1. With 8 bases clipped from V and 6 bases from J, the junction kept 6 bases outside the gene matches. CDR3 length equals 12 residues. Germline V gives CDR1 DFQATT, CDR2 SNEGSKA (reference sequence).

This clonotype has more than one count but fewer than ten. The chain uses TRBV4-1 and TRBJ2-1; D perhaps matches TRBD1 (6 bases). Germline V gene data show CDR1 as MGHRA and CDR2 as YSYEKL. The CDR3 has 15 residues. The V and J ends lost 4 bases and 9 bases respectively, with 19 bases between them. The DNA of the CDR3 is TGCGCCAGCAGCCCCTCATTAGTGGGACATGGTGAGCAGTTCTTC. This translates into CASSPSLVGHGEQFF.

Many counts were recorded for this clonotype. The chain has TRBV6-2 or TRBV6-3 and TRBJ2-7; D remains ambiguous. CDR3 size: 13 residues. V lost 7 bases and J 5 bases, leaving 15 bases between the germline ends. Germline assignment: CDR1 MNHEY and CDR2 SVGEGT. The CDR3 protein is CASMLTFYDEQYF. As DNA, the CDR3 is TGTGCCAGCATGCTAACCTTCTATGACGAGCAGTACTTC.

The V gene is TRBV20-1, the J gene TRBJ2-7; 7 bases map to TRBD1. The CDR3 contains 14 residues. Per germline, CDR1 DFQATT and CDR2 SNEGSKA (reference sequence). V lost 5 bases and J lost 3; bases outside the gene matches: 10. CDR3 in DNA: TGCAGTGCTTTGGGACAGATGGGGAGCTACGAGCAGTACTTC. The encoded protein is CSALGQMGSYEQYF.